A selection of T cell receptor beta chains follows, all from one sample in a study of Graves' ophthalmopathy and Graves' hyperthyroidism. In TCRdb, the multiplex PCR reads were re-called with MiXCR into one record per CDR3 protein. The table records 150,000 to 200,000 distinct CDR3 sequences, roughly two fifths of them present only once. Sequencing used peripheral blood. The receptors originated from a man under 40 with Graves' ophthalmopathy. Each CDR3 is given with its conserved first and last residue. D genes are given only for firm matches. For some rows the clone size is stated as once, few or many, or as a class when expanded; others skip it.

abundance: once; d_gene: TRBD1; len: 15; v_gene: TRBV10-3; j_gene: TRBJ1-5; CDR3aa: CATRTGEYSNQPQHF; CDR3nt: TGTGCCACCAGGACAGGGGAGTATAGCAATCAGCCCCAGCATTTT
abundance: many; d_gene: NA; len: 15; v_gene: TRBV7-9; j_gene: TRBJ1-5; CDR3aa: CASSPRGDSNQPQHF; CDR3nt: TGTGCCAGCAGCCCTCGTGGGGATAGCAATCAGCCCCAGCATTTT
abundance: many; d_gene: NA; len: 13; v_gene: TRBV12-3/TRBV12-4; j_gene: TRBJ2-7; CDR3aa: CASSLGRQGLLYF; CDR3nt: TGTGCCAGCAGTTTAGGGAGACAGGGACTCTTGTACTTC
abundance: many; d_gene: TRBD1; len: 14; v_gene: TRBV6-1; j_gene: TRBJ1-3; CDR3aa: CASIDPTGTRSIYF; CDR3nt: TGTGCCAGCATTGATCCGACAGGGACTCGCTCCATATATTTT
abundance: many; d_gene: NA; len: 13; v_gene: TRBV12-3/TRBV12-4; j_gene: TRBJ1-6; CDR3aa: CASRADHNSPLHF; CDR3nt: TGTGCCAGCAGGGCCGATCATAATTCACCCCTCCACTTT
abundance: many; d_gene: NA; len: 14; v_gene: TRBV19; j_gene: TRBJ1-2; CDR3aa: CASSIFVEAHGYTF; CDR3nt: TGTGCCAGTAGTATCTTCGTGGAGGCCCATGGCTACACCTTC
abundance: many; d_gene: TRBD2; len: 15; v_gene: TRBV20-1; j_gene: TRBJ2-7; CDR3aa: CSASLVGGSSHEQYF; CDR3nt: TGCAGTGCTAGCCTGGTCGGGGGGTCCAGCCACGAGCAGTACTTC
abundance: many; d_gene: TRBD2; len: 14; v_gene: TRBV10-3; j_gene: TRBJ2-7; CDR3aa: CAISTSGSSYEQYF; CDR3nt: TGTGCCATCAGCACTAGCGGGAGCTCCTACGAGCAGTACTTC
abundance: many; d_gene: NA; len: 14; v_gene: TRBV28; j_gene: TRBJ1-2; CDR3aa: CASLIGPPSYGYTF; CDR3nt: TGTGCCAGCCTCATCGGACCGCCCTCTTATGGCTACACCTTC
abundance: many; d_gene: NA; len: 15; v_gene: TRBV6-2/TRBV6-3; j_gene: TRBJ1-5; CDR3aa: CASSLQPGTRQPQHF; CDR3nt: TGTGCCAGCAGTTTGCAACCAGGAACACGTCAGCCCCAGCATTTT
abundance: once; d_gene: TRBD1; len: 17; v_gene: TRBV12-3/TRBV12-4; j_gene: TRBJ1-1; CDR3aa: CASSLPRQGPGHTEAFF; CDR3nt: TGTGCCAGCAGTTTACCACGACAGGGTCCAGGGCACACTGAAGCTTTCTTT
abundance: NA; d_gene: TRBD1; len: 14; v_gene: TRBV6-1; j_gene: TRBJ1-2; CDR3aa: CASSEDRGGYGYTF; CDR3nt: TGTGCCAGCAGTGAAGACAGGGGAGGCTATGGCTACACCTTC
abundance: NA; d_gene: TRBD2; len: 15; v_gene: TRBV19; j_gene: TRBJ2-7; CDR3aa: CASSVLAGGSYEQYF; CDR3nt: TGTGCCAGTAGCGTACTAGCGGGAGGAAGCTACGAGCAGTACTTC
abundance: NA; d_gene: TRBD2; len: 15; v_gene: TRBV15; j_gene: TRBJ2-7; CDR3aa: CATSRPQGTTYEQYF; CDR3nt: TGTGCCACCAGCAGACCACAAGGGACTACTTACGAGCAGTACTTC
abundance: NA; d_gene: NA; len: 14; v_gene: TRBV2; j_gene: TRBJ2-5; CDR3aa: CASSEIVVKETQYF; CDR3nt: TGTGCCAGCAGTGAGATCGTCGTCAAAGAGACCCAGTACTTC
abundance: few; d_gene: NA; len: 13; v_gene: TRBV12-3/TRBV12-4; j_gene: TRBJ1-1; CDR3aa: CASSIWENTEAFF; CDR3nt: TGTGCCAGCAGTATATGGGAGAACACTGAAGCTTTCTTT
abundance: many; d_gene: TRBD2; len: 15; v_gene: TRBV7-2; j_gene: TRBJ2-7; CDR3aa: CASSPSGSTSYEQYF; CDR3nt: TGTGCCAGCAGCCCCAGCGGGAGTACCTCCTACGAGCAGTACTTC
abundance: many; d_gene: TRBD1; len: 15; v_gene: TRBV6-1; j_gene: TRBJ2-7; CDR3aa: CASRPTGGISYEQYF; CDR3nt: TGTGCCAGCAGACCCACAGGGGGGATCTCCTACGAGCAGTACTTC
abundance: many; d_gene: TRBD2; len: 14; v_gene: TRBV20-1; j_gene: TRBJ2-2; CDR3aa: CSARSGSQTGELFF; CDR3nt: TGCAGTGCTAGGAGCGGGAGCCAGACCGGGGAGCTGTTTTTT
abundance: NA; d_gene: NA; len: 12; v_gene: TRBV30; j_gene: TRBJ1-2; CDR3aa: CAWSGGRYGYTF; CDR3nt: TGTGCCTGGAGTGGAGGGCGGTATGGCTACACCTTC
abundance: many; d_gene: TRBD1; len: 16; v_gene: TRBV10-3; j_gene: TRBJ2-2; CDR3aa: CAISKDRGGDTGELFF; CDR3nt: TGTGCCATCAGCAAGGACAGGGGTGGTGACACCGGGGAGCTGTTTTTT
abundance: many; d_gene: NA; len: 13; v_gene: TRBV7-9; j_gene: TRBJ1-1; CDR3aa: CASSSPGYTEAFF; CDR3nt: TGTGCCAGCAGCTCCCCCGGATACACTGAAGCTTTCTTT
abundance: NA; d_gene: NA; len: 15; v_gene: TRBV12-3/TRBV12-4; j_gene: TRBJ1-1; CDR3aa: CASRSMTAEGTEAFF; CDR3nt: TGTGCCAGCAGATCGATGACAGCCGAGGGCACTGAAGCTTTCTTT
abundance: many; d_gene: NA; len: 14; v_gene: TRBV6-5; j_gene: TRBJ2-5; CDR3aa: CAAQNAGVGETQYF; CDR3nt: TGTGCCGCCCAAAACGCAGGGGTTGGAGAGACCCAGTACTTC
abundance: NA; d_gene: NA; len: 15; v_gene: TRBV28; j_gene: TRBJ1-6; CDR3aa: CASRYRSVSSSPLHF; CDR3nt: TGTGCCAGCAGATACCGGTCGGTCTCGAGTTCACCCCTCCACTTT
abundance: NA; d_gene: TRBD1; len: 15; v_gene: TRBV2; j_gene: TRBJ2-5; CDR3aa: CATSATLQGRETQYF; CDR3nt: TGTGCCACCTCCGCAACCCTACAGGGGCGGGAGACCCAGTACTTC
abundance: many; d_gene: NA; len: 13; v_gene: TRBV24-1; j_gene: TRBJ2-7; CDR3aa: CATSQRYSYEQYF; CDR3nt: TGTGCCACCAGTCAAAGGTACTCCTACGAGCAGTACTTC
abundance: many; d_gene: NA; len: 14; v_gene: TRBV7-2; j_gene: TRBJ2-5; CDR3aa: CASSLGSYRETQYF; CDR3nt: TGTGCCAGCAGCTTAGGGAGTTATCGGGAGACCCAGTACTTC
abundance: many; d_gene: TRBD1; len: 15; v_gene: TRBV12-3/TRBV12-4; j_gene: TRBJ1-3; CDR3aa: CASSHRGSSGNTIYF; CDR3nt: TGTGCCAGCAGCCACAGGGGTTCCTCTGGAAACACCATATATTTT
abundance: NA; d_gene: NA; len: 14; v_gene: TRBV7-2; j_gene: TRBJ2-7; CDR3aa: CASSFGGEVGEQYF; CDR3nt: TGTGCCAGCAGCTTTGGAGGGGAGGTGGGCGAGCAGTACTTC
abundance: NA; d_gene: TRBD1; len: 14; v_gene: TRBV12-3/TRBV12-4; j_gene: TRBJ1-6; CDR3aa: CASSLGTGHSPLHF; CDR3nt: TGTGCCAGCAGTTTGGGGACAGGCCATTCACCCCTCCACTTT
abundance: NA; d_gene: NA; len: 15; v_gene: TRBV4-1; j_gene: TRBJ2-7; CDR3aa: CASSPVLTAAYEQYF; CDR3nt: TGCGCCAGCAGCCCCGTGTTGACTGCGGCCTACGAGCAGTACTTC
abundance: many; d_gene: TRBD1; len: 15; v_gene: TRBV6-5; j_gene: TRBJ2-3; CDR3aa: CASRSTGFVTDTQYF; CDR3nt: TGTGCCAGCAGGTCGACAGGGTTCGTTACAGATACGCAGTATTTT
abundance: NA; d_gene: TRBD1; len: 14; v_gene: TRBV20-1; j_gene: TRBJ1-1; CDR3aa: CSARATGGMAEAFF; CDR3nt: TGCAGTGCCCGGGCCACAGGGGGCATGGCTGAAGCTTTCTTT
abundance: many; d_gene: NA; len: 14; v_gene: TRBV27; j_gene: TRBJ1-5; CDR3aa: CASPHRGTYQPQHF; CDR3nt: TGTGCCAGCCCCCACCGGGGGACGTACCAGCCCCAGCATTTT
abundance: many; d_gene: NA; len: 14; v_gene: TRBV4-2; j_gene: TRBJ2-5; CDR3aa: CASSQEYGQETQYF; CDR3nt: TGTGCCAGCAGCCAAGAATACGGGCAAGAGACCCAGTACTTC
abundance: medium-sized; d_gene: NA; len: 12; v_gene: TRBV24-1; j_gene: TRBJ2-1; CDR3aa: CATASGDNEQFF; CDR3nt: TGTGCCACCGCTTCAGGGGACAATGAGCAGTTCTTC
abundance: NA; d_gene: NA; len: 12; v_gene: TRBV6-5; j_gene: TRBJ1-2; CDR3aa: CASSYRGGGYTF; CDR3nt: TGTGCCAGCAGTTACAGGGGCGGCGGCTACACCTTC
abundance: NA; d_gene: TRBD2; len: 12; v_gene: TRBV7-9; j_gene: TRBJ2-5; CDR3aa: CASSWTGGTQYF; CDR3nt: TGTGCCAGCAGCTGGACGGGGGGGACCCAGTACTTC
abundance: many; d_gene: NA; len: 12; v_gene: TRBV11-3; j_gene: TRBJ1-2; CDR3aa: CASRFQGEGYTF; CDR3nt: TGTGCCAGCAGGTTCCAAGGGGAAGGCTACACCTTC
abundance: many; d_gene: TRBD2; len: 16; v_gene: TRBV28; j_gene: TRBJ2-7; CDR3aa: CASSLLGWRGSYEQYF; CDR3nt: TGTGCCAGCAGTTTATTGGGATGGCGGGGGTCCTACGAGCAGTACTTC
abundance: NA; d_gene: NA; len: 12; v_gene: TRBV6-2/TRBV6-3; j_gene: TRBJ1-1; CDR3aa: CASSSRWAEAFF; CDR3nt: TGTGCCAGCAGTTCCAGATGGGCCGAAGCTTTCTTT
abundance: NA; d_gene: NA; len: 14; v_gene: TRBV7-8; j_gene: TRBJ1-1; CDR3aa: CASSPGGMNTEAFF; CDR3nt: TGTGCCAGCAGCCCGGGCGGCATGAACACTGAAGCTTTCTTT